The next 18 T cell receptor beta chains were all read from a single sample in a study of cytomegalovirus exposure and HLA in healthy donors. Clones were read by immunoSEQ multiplex PCR, and TCRdb kept only the in-frame ones, dropping some. The data show over 110,000 clones, with approximately 87% seen just once and about 2.8% held by the top ten. Material: PBMCs. Receptors were obtained from a young man in good health and CMV-seronegative.

The rearrangement uses TRBV7-9 and TRBJ2-1; the D gene is possibly TRBD2 (6 bases). The CDR3 spans 17 residues. V lost 2 bases to trimming and J lost 4 bases, with 18 bases between them. The V gene's germline CDR1 is SEHNR and CDR2 FQNEAQ (reference sequence). In DNA form, the CDR3 reads TGTGCCAGCAGCTTATCAACTCGGGCAGGGACTTACAATGAGCAGTTCTTC. Its translation: CASSLSTRAGTYNEQFF.

The V call is TRBV6-6, the J call TRBJ1-4; 7 bases are shared with TRBD1. There are 15 residues in the CDR3. V was clipped by 3 bases and J by 5 bases; unmatched bases: 6. Germline lookup yields CDR1 MNHNY and CDR2 SVGAGI (reference sequence). The CDR3 DNA reads as TGTGCCAGCAGTTATACGGACAGGAAAAATGAAAAACTGTTTTTT. Translated: CASSYTDRKNEKLFF.

The chain carries TRBV5-1 and TRBJ1-4, with TRBD1 matching over 9 bases. CDR1 and CDR2 (germline): SGHRS, YFSETQ. CDR3 size: 13 residues. V lost 8 bases and J lost 4; bases outside the gene matches: 3. The CDR3 region is CASGTGNNEKLFF. In DNA form, the CDR3 reads TGCGCCAGTGGGACAGGGAATAATGAAAAACTGTTTTTT.

This clone was counted once. V is TRBV18 and J is TRBJ1-1; D remains ambiguous. V lost 6 bases to trimming and J lost 1 base, with 9 bases between them. Germline CDR1 and CDR2: KGHSH and LQKENI. There are 13 residues in the CDR3. The CDR3 sequence: CASSPSGNTEAFF. CDR3 bases: TGTGCCAGCTCCCCCTCGGGGAACACTGAAGCTTTCTTT.

The CDR3 nucleotides read TGTGCCAGCAGCCCGAGACAGGAAGAGACCCAGTACTTC. Translated: CASSPRQEETQYF. The V gene is TRBV5-4, the J gene TRBJ2-5; possibly TRBD1 for D (6 bases). Per germline, CDR1 SGHNT and CDR2 YYREEE (reference sequence). CDR3 length equals 13 residues. Deletions cut 4 bases from V and 3 bases from J, with 10 bases between.

The chain links TRBV5-1 to TRBJ1-2; D gene ambiguous. CDR3 length: 17 amino acids. Per the germline V gene, CDR1 is SGHRS and CDR2 is YFSETQ. V lost 4 bases to trimming and J lost 4 bases, with 23 bases between them. The CDR3 loop is CASSVGGSGRPRYGYTF. CDR3 DNA: TGCGCCAGCAGCGTCGGAGGCAGCGGTAGGCCTCGCTATGGCTACACCTTC.

The chain is built from TRBV11-2 and TRBJ1-3, with D possibly TRBD1 on 5 matching bases. The CDR3 has 15 residues. Deletions cut 3 bases from V and 0 bases from J, with 9 bases between. In germline, CDR1 is SGHAT, CDR2 FQNNGV. CDR3 sequence: CASSFDSFSGNTIYF. The CDR3, as DNA: TGTGCCAGCAGCTTTGACAGTTTCTCTGGAAACACCATATATTTT.

The genes are TRBV27 and TRBJ2-1; 16 bases line up with TRBD2. After removal of 6 bases from V and 0 bases from J, the junction contained 5 bases not matched to a gene. The CDR3 loop spans 18 amino acids. CDR1 is MNHEY and CDR2 is SMNVEV in the germline V gene (reference sequence). This CDR3 reads CASRPGTSGRGSYNEQFF. The CDR3 DNA sequence: TGTGCCAGCAGGCCCGGGACTAGCGGGAGGGGCTCCTACAATGAGCAGTTCTTC.

This chain links TRBV7-8 with TRBJ2-7; 8 bases line up with TRBD2. Per germline, CDR1 SGHVS and CDR2 FQNEAQ. CDR3 length: 13 residues. Trimming removed 10 bases from V and 4 bases from J; junction bases left unmatched: 9. The CDR3 sequence: CATTGGEVYEQYF. The CDR3 region has the DNA TGTGCCACTACGGGGGGGGAGGTTTACGAGCAGTACTTC. The variable domain in full, completed from reference TRBV7-8 and TRBJ2-7, reads GAGVSQSPRYKVAKRGQDVALRCDPISGHVSLFWYQQALGQGPEFLTYFQNEAQLDKSGLPSDRFFAERPEGSVSTLKIQRTQQEDSAVYLCATTGGEVYEQYFGPGTRLTVT.

This clone was counted once. The chain links TRBV6-5 to TRBJ2-7; D perhaps matches TRBD1 (5 bases). V shed 0 bases and J shed 2 bases, with 11 bases lying between them. The CDR3 runs 15 residues. From germline, CDR1 is MNHEY and CDR2 SVGAGI. CDR3 region: CASSYSRTTPYEQYF. The CDR3 nucleotides are TGTGCCAGCAGTTACTCACGGACAACCCCCTACGAGCAGTACTTC.

The rearrangement links TRBV30 to TRBJ2-5; D not resolved. The germline V and J ends were trimmed by 4 bases and 1 base, with 4 bases remaining between them. Per germline, CDR1 GTSNPN and CDR2 SVGIG (reference sequence). This CDR3 spans 11 amino acids. The CDR3 sequence is CAWTLQETQYF. The DNA for the CDR3 is TGTGCCTGGACCCTCCAAGAGACCCAGTACTTC.

The chain carries TRBV5-1 and TRBJ2-1; D perhaps matches TRBD2 (5 bases). Trimming shortened V by 0 bases and J by 0 bases, and 13 bases separated the two germline ends. The CDR3 has 17 residues. Germline V gene sequence: CDR1 SGHRS, CDR2 YFSETQ. The CDR3 bases are TGCGCCAGCAGCTTGGAGGGTAGCGCGAGCTCCTACAATGAGCAGTTCTTC. Protein product: CASSLEGSASSYNEQFF.

The rearrangement uses TRBV5-1 and TRBJ2-2; a weak D match, TRBD2 (6 bases). V was trimmed by 3 bases and J by 3 bases, leaving 9 bases between them. CDR1 is SGHRS, CDR2 YFSETQ, per germline. This CDR3 contains 14 residues. The CDR3 reads CASSWDSYTGELFF. The CDR3 DNA reads TGCGCCAGCAGCTGGGACTCCTACACCGGGGAGCTGTTTTTT.

The chain links TRBV2 to TRBJ2-1; 11 bases line up with TRBD2. The germline CDR1 and CDR2 sequences are SNHLY and FYNNEI. The CDR3 is 15 residues long. V lost 7 bases, J lost 9 bases, and 11 bases stayed unmatched. This CDR3 reads CASIGLAGPPGEQFF. The CDR3 DNA reads TGTGCCAGCATTGGACTAGCGGGCCCTCCGGGTGAGCAGTTCTTC.

The chain uses TRBV11-2 and TRBJ1-2; the D gene is possibly TRBD1 (6 bases). Germline V gene sequence: CDR1 SGHAT, CDR2 FQNNGV. The V end lost 5 bases, the J end lost 1 base, and 14 bases lay between the germline ends. The CDR3 loop spans 15 amino acids. The CDR3 bases are TGTGCCAGCAGCCCGGACAGATATTTTAACTATGGCTACACCTTC. Its protein is CASSPDRYFNYGYTF.

The chain links TRBV4-3 to TRBJ2-7; 8 nucleotides line up with TRBD2. This CDR3 comprises 17 residues. Germline V CDR1 and CDR2: LGHNA, YSLEER. Trimming at V came to 4 bases and at J to 2 bases, leaving 13 bases not matched to a gene. The CDR3 nucleotides read TGCGCCAGCAGCCGGTCCTGGGCTAGCGGGTCGACCTACGAGCAGTACTTC. This codes for CASSRSWASGSTYEQYF.

The J gene is TRBJ1-1, the V gene TRBV7-2; 7 bases are a match to TRBD1. This CDR3 contains 16 residues. CDR1 SGHTA and CDR2 FQGNSA come from the germline V gene. Trimming cost V 3 bases and J 0 bases; bases outside gene matches: 7. The DNA of the CDR3 is TGTGCCAGCAGCTTGGCAACAGGGGCTTTGAACACTGAAGCTTTCTTT. This codes for CASSLATGALNTEAFF.

The V gene is TRBV7-9, the J gene TRBJ1-5, with D possibly being TRBD1 (6 bases). V was shortened by 6 bases and J by 5 bases, with 11 bases between the two germline ends. CDR1 is SEHNR and CDR2 is FQNEAQ in the germline V gene (reference sequence). This CDR3 has 13 residues. The CDR3 sequence: CASSLQGYQPQHF. For the CDR3, the DNA is TGTGCCAGCAGTCTACAGGGTTATCAGCCCCAGCATTTT.